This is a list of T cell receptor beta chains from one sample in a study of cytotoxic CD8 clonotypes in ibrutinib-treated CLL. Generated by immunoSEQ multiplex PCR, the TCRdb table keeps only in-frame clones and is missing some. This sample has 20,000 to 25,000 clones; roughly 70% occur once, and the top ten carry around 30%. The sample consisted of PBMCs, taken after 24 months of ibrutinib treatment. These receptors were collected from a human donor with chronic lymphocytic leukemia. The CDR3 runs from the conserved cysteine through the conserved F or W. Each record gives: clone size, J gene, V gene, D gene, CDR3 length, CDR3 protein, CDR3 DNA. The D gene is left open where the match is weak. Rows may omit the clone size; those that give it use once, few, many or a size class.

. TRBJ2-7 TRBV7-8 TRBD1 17 CASSGGTGGDIFYEQYF TGTGCCAGCAGCGGCGGGACAGGGGGCGATATCTTTTACGAGCAGTACTTC
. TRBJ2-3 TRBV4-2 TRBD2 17 CASSQAASGGATDTQYF TGTGCCAGCAGCCAAGCAGCTAGCGGGGGGGCCACAGATACGCAGTATTTT
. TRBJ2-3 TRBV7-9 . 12 CASSSGWDTQYF TGTGCCAGCAGCTCGGGGTGGGATACGCAGTATTTT
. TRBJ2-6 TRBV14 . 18 CASSQFVQGASGANVLTF TGTGCCAGCAGCCAGTTCGTCCAGGGCGCCTCTGGGGCCAACGTCCTGACTTTC
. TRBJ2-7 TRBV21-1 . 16 CASSTSPLDSLYEQYF TGTGCCAGCAGCACCTCCCCCTTGGACAGCCTCTACGAGCAGTACTTC
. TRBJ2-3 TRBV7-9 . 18 CASSLMGPWTVSTDTQYF TGTGCCAGCAGCTTAATGGGTCCGTGGACAGTCAGCACAGATACGCAGTATTTT
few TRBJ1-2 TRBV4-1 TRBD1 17 CASSQGGDRGRFFGYTF TGCGCCAGCAGCCAAGGAGGGGACAGGGGGCGATTTTTTGGCTACACCTTC
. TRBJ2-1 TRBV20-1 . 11 CSAPKNHEQFF TGCAGTGCCCCCAAAAACCATGAGCAGTTCTTC
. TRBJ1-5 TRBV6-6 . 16 CTSSYSRGTTGQPQHF TGTACCAGCAGTTACTCGAGAGGAACAACGGGTCAGCCCCAGCATTTT
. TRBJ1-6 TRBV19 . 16 CASSRGGVSYNSPLHF TGTGCCAGTAGCAGGGGCGGGGTCTCCTATAATTCACCCCTCCACTTT
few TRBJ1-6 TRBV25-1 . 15 CASSEYGGPGSPLHF TGTGCCAGCAGTGAATATGGGGGGCCCGGCTCACCCCTCCACTTT
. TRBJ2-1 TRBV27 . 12 CASSLHGNEQFF TGTGCCAGCAGTTTACACGGAAATGAGCAGTTCTTC
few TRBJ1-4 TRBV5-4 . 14 CASSLRAGNEKLFF TGTGCCAGCAGCTTGCGGGCAGGGAATGAAAAACTGTTTTTT
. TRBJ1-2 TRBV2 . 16 CATLGVTSSGYAGYTF TGTGCCACCCTAGGGGTCACTTCCTCTGGCTATGCTGGCTACACCTTC
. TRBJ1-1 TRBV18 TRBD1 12 CASSPPDREAFF TGTGCCAGCTCACCCCCGGACAGGGAAGCTTTCTTT
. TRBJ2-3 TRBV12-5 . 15 CASGPWGTGADTQYF TGTGCTAGTGGTCCTTGGGGTACTGGGGCAGATACGCAGTATTTT
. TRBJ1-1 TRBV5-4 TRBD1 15 CASSPRTGLEKEAFF TGTGCCAGCAGCCCCAGGACAGGCCTCGAAAAGGAAGCTTTCTTT
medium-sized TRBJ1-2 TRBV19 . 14 CASRGRRSNYGYTF TGTGCCAGTAGGGGCAGGAGATCTAACTATGGCTACACCTTC
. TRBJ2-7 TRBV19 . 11 CASSQGDEQYF TGTGCCAGTAGTCAGGGTGACGAGCAGTACTTC
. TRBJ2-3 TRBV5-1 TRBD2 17 CASSLALGTSGELAQYF TGCGCCAGCAGCTTGGCCTTAGGGACTAGCGGGGAACTGGCGCAGTATTTT
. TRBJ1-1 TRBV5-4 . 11 CATTVNTEAFF TGTGCAACGACAGTGAACACTGAAGCTTTCTTT
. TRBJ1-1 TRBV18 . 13 CASSPAGDTEAFF TGTGCCAGCTCGCCAGCAGGGGATACTGAAGCTTTCTTT
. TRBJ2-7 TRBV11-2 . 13 CASSLVTIYEQYF TGTGCCAGCAGCTTAGTCACAATCTACGAGCAGTACTTC